These 16 T cell receptor beta chains were all obtained from the same sample, sequenced in a study of T cell responses to AZD1222 COVID-19 vaccine (dated by TCRdb to 2020 to 2023). Library construction relied on the immunoSEQ multiplex PCR assay. TCRdb obtained this table from immuneACCESS and retained in-frame rearrangements with V and J assigned. These tables miss some clones; where compared with another copy, unresolved V genes account for less than half of the shortfall, and the remainder is unexplained. This sample lists tens of thousands of clones; around nine tenths were detected once. Jointly, the top ten make up 6.3% of the sample. The sample's time point label, in plain terms: about 28 days (+/-7) after the second vaccine dose. The treatment or condition tag for this specimen amounts to: meningococcal conjugate vaccine given as trial control. The material was peripheral blood, obtained 28 days after the second dose of the MenACWY control vaccine. All receptors come from an adult who received the MenACWY meningococcal vaccine as a control.

The chain couples TRBV1 to TRBJ1-5. TRBV1 is flagged as a pseudogene. This CDR3 is built from 16 residues. The CDR3 protein is CTSSQDRGAEVQPQHF. CDR3 nucleotides: TGCACCAGCAGCCAAGATCGCGGGGCCGAGGTTCAGCCCCAGCATTTT.

The V call is TRBV4-1, the J call TRBJ1-1; a possible D gene is TRBD1 (5 bases). Germline V gene sequence: CDR1 MGHRA, CDR2 YSYEKL. The CDR3 totals 17 residues. The V end lost 2 bases, the J end lost 0 bases, and 16 bases lay between the germline ends. CDR3 sequence reads: CASSQSLGGGMNTEAFF. CDR3 bases: TGCGCCAGCAGCCAATCCCTCGGGGGGGGTATGAACACTGAAGCTTTCTTT.

The chain links TRBV5-1 to TRBJ2-1; TRBD2 aligns across 15 bases. The CDR3 sequence is 15 residues long. V shed 4 bases and J 7 bases; nucleotides not matched to a gene: 3. Germline CDR1 and CDR2: SGHRS and YFSETQ. CDR3 protein: CASSLGTSGRNEQFF. DNA of the CDR3: TGCGCCAGCAGCCTCGGGACTAGCGGGAGGAATGAGCAGTTCTTC. The entire variable domain, with the rest obtained from reference TRBV5-1 and TRBJ2-1, is as follows: KAGVTQTPRYLIKTRGQQVTLSCSPISGHRSVSWYQQTPGQGLQFLFEYFSETQRNKGNFPGRFSGRQFSNSRSEMNVSTLELGDSALYLCASSLGTSGRNEQFFGPGTRLTVL.

The chain uses TRBV28 and TRBJ2-7; D may match TRBD1 or TRBD2 (5 bases each). CDR1 and CDR2 (germline): MDHEN, SYDVKM. This CDR3 contains 15 residues. Trimming pared 7 bases from V and 6 bases from J, leaving 22 bases between. The CDR3 here is CASTSEGTGASEQYF. DNA for the CDR3: TGTGCCAGCACCTCTGAGGGCACAGGAGCGAGCGAGCAGTACTTC.

The table lists this clone with a few counts. The sample contains more than one DNA sequence encoding this CDR3. The J gene is TRBJ2-7, the V gene TRBV2; D unclear. The germline V gene encodes CDR1 SNHLY and CDR2 FYNNEI. The CDR3 covers 12 residues. V was trimmed by 3 bases and J by 3 bases, leaving 6 bases between them. This CDR3 reads CASSEADYEQYF. CDR3 coding DNA: TGTGCCAGCAGTGAGGCAGACTACGAGCAGTACTTC.

V gene TRBV19 combines with J gene TRBJ1-3; D call uncertain. The CDR3 has 16 residues. Trimming took off 1 base at V and 0 bases at J, with 10 bases between the two ends. The V gene's germline CDR1 is LNHDA and CDR2 SQIVND (reference sequence). In DNA, the CDR3 is TGTGCCAGTAGTATAGTTCGGGAGCTCTCTGGAAACACCATATATTTT. It specifies CASSIVRELSGNTIYF.

V gene TRBV6-1 combines with J gene TRBJ2-3, with TRBD1 identical over 12 bases. The CDR3 is 15 residues long. V trimming: 6 bases; J trimming: 4 bases; junction bases outside the gene matches: 5. In germline, CDR1 is MNHNS, CDR2 SASEGT. This CDR3 is CASRGQGASPDTQYF. CDR3 coding DNA: TGTGCCAGCAGGGGACAGGGGGCTTCGCCAGATACGCAGTATTTT.

This clone was seen a single time. The rearrangement links TRBV19 to TRBJ1-5; D is unclear. V was clipped by 6 bases and J by 4 bases, with 19 bases between them. The CDR3 has 16 amino acids. From germline, CDR1 is LNHDA and CDR2 SQIVND (reference sequence). Written as DNA, the CDR3 is TGTGCCAGTAGCACATCGGTTGGAGGTTGGAATCAGCCCCAGCATTTT. This translates into CASSTSVGGWNQPQHF.

The chain combines TRBV9 with TRBJ2-1; D remains unclear. The V gene's germline CDR1 is SGDLS and CDR2 YYNGEE. CDR3 length equals 14 residues. With 3 bases removed from V and 0 bases from J, the gap between germline ends came to 7 bases. CDR3 DNA: TGTGCCAGCAGCGCGTTTAGCTCCTACAATGAGCAGTTCTTC. It encodes CASSAFSSYNEQFF.

The chain has TRBV6-5 and TRBJ2-1; D perhaps matches TRBD2 (5 bases). Trimming pared 6 bases from V and 8 bases from J, leaving 14 bases between. This CDR3 is 13 amino acids long. Germline CDR1 is MNHEY and CDR2 is SVGAGI. CDR3 DNA sequence: TGTGCCAGCAGGGGCGGAGGTGTGTATGAGCAGTTCTTC. This encodes CASRGGGVYEQFF.

V is TRBV4-1 and J is TRBJ2-1, with 9 positions matching TRBD2. CDR1 and CDR2 from the germline V gene are MGHRA and YSYEKL. V trimming: 0 bases; J trimming: 3 bases; junction bases outside the gene matches: 6. There are 17 residues in the CDR3. CDR3 bases: TGCGCCAGCAGCCAAGATCCCCTAGCGGGATTCTACAATGAGCAGTTCTTC. This encodes CASSQDPLAGFYNEQFF.

The rearrangement links TRBV30 to TRBJ2-5, with TRBD2 matching over 9 bases. The CDR3 consists of 17 residues. Germline values: CDR1 GTSNPN, CDR2 SVGIG (reference sequence). With 0 bases clipped from V and 3 bases from J, the junction kept 11 bases outside the gene matches. This CDR3 is CAWSVGGLAGLKETQYF. The CDR3 DNA is TGTGCCTGGAGTGTAGGAGGTCTAGCGGGACTAAAAGAGACCCAGTACTTC.

The rearrangement joins TRBV6-5 to TRBJ2-1; TRBD1 matches 7 bases. The CDR3 contains 14 residues. The ends lost 5 bases at V and 5 bases at J; junction bases unmatched: 6. The germline gives CDR1 MNHEY, CDR2 SVGAGI. The CDR3 DNA reads as TGTGCCAGCAGTAACGACAGGGAGCACAATGAGCAGTTCTTC. This gives the protein CASSNDREHNEQFF.

The gene calls are TRBV5-1 and TRBJ2-1; D might be TRBD2 (5 bases). The CDR3 runs 15 residues. Trimming pared 4 bases from V and 1 base from J, leaving 12 bases between. Germline V gene data show CDR1 as SGHRS and CDR2 as YFSETQ. CDR3 in amino acids: CASSPPTSSYNEQFF. The CDR3, as DNA: TGCGCCAGCAGCCCCCCCACTAGTTCCTACAATGAGCAGTTCTTC.

This chain joins TRBV5-6 and TRBJ1-6; D possibly corresponds to TRBD1 (5 bases). V lost 7 bases and J lost 4, with 15 bases in between. Germline CDR1 reads SGHDT; CDR2 reads YYEEEE. The CDR3 length is 15 residues. DNA for the CDR3: TGTGCCAGCCGGCTCGGGGGGGGTTATAATTCACCCCTCCACTTT. It codes for CASRLGGGYNSPLHF.

Only a few counts were recorded for this clone. The V call is TRBV5-1, the J call TRBJ1-1, with D possibly being TRBD1 (5 bases). Trimming took 1 base from V and 6 from J, leaving 13 bases between them. The CDR3 consists of 14 residues. CDR1 SGHRS and CDR2 YFSETQ come from the germline V gene. CDR3 bases: TGCGCCAGCAGCTTGCGTTCAGGGTCCCCTGAAGCTTTCTTT. As protein: CASSLRSGSPEAFF.